The T cell receptor beta chain described here comes from a study of cytomegalovirus exposure and HLA in healthy donors. Regarding the study as a whole: What TCR beta sequences reportedly achieved was accurate prediction of HLA-A and HLA-B alleles in most subjects.

This clone appeared a few times. Its specificity is unknown. The PCR employed 60 Vbeta primers together with 13 Jbeta primers. Data came from immunoSEQ multiplex PCR; TCRdb stores just in-frame clones and leaves some out. The sample has about 120,000 clones, over 60% seen once. Trimming took 1 base from V and 8 from J, leaving 14 bases between them. Germline CDR1 SEHNR, CDR2 FQNEAQ (reference sequence). The CDR3 contains 15 residues. The sequence came from a woman between 40 and 55 years old in good health and CMV-seropositive. The chain couples TRBV7-9 to TRBJ1-4; the D gene is possibly TRBD1 (6 bases). Specimen: PBMCs. CDR3 in amino acids: CASSLGGGLEEKLFF. In DNA form, the CDR3 reads TGTGCCAGCAGCTTAGGTGGGGGCCTGGAGGAAAAACTGTTTTTT.